The table lists the clone carrying this TCR beta chain with a few counts. Its antigen is not known. Trimming at V came to 3 bases and at J to 5 bases, leaving 9 bases not matched to a gene. The CDR3 is 16 amino acids. Germline assignment: CDR1 SGDLS and CDR2 YYNGEE. Libraries for TCR beta were made by quantitative 5'-RACE with molecular barcodes. TCRdb processed the 5' RACE reads anew with MiXCR; each CDR3 protein has one entry. This table has 180,000 or so distinct CDR3 sequences, around 10% appearing once. This specimen comes from a study of CD8 T cells in ankylosing spondylitis. Whole-study findings and limits: For ankylosing spondylitis blood, a TCR beta motif of 7 or 8 highly homologous variants appeared characteristic. Within matched ankylosing spondylitis synovial fluid, disease-linked clones were reportedly significantly enriched. CD8+ by phenotype, disease-linked clones were relatively rare in peripheral blood.

The rearrangement links TRBV9 to TRBJ2-5; 11 positions agree with TRBD1. The specimen was blood, either unsorted or a sorted T cell fraction (not recorded which). This TCR derives from a male donor with ankylosing spondylitis or in good health (not recorded which). The DNA for the CDR3 is TGTGCCAGCAGCGCTAGAACCGGGACAGGGGGGGAGACCCAGTACTTC. It is translated as CASSARTGTGGETQYF.